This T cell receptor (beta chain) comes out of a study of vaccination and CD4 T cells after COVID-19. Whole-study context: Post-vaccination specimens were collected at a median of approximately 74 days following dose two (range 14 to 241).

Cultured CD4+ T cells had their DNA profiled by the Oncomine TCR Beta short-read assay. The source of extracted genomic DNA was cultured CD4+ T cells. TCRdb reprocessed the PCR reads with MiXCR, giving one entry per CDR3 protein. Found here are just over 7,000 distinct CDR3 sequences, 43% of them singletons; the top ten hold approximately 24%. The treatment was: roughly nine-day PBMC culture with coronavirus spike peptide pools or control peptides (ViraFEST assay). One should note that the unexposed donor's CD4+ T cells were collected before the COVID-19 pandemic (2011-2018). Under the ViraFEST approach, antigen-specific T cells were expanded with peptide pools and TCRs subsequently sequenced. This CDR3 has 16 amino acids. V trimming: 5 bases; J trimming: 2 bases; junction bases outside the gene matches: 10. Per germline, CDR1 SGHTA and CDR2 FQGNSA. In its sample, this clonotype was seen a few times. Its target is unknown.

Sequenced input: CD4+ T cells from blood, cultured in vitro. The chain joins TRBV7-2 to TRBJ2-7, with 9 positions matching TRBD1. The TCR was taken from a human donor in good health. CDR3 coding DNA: TGTGCCAGCAGCCCCGGGACAGGGAATCCTGCCTACGAGCAGTACTTC. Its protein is CASSPGTGNPAYEQYF.